This T cell receptor beta chain was found in a study of siplizumab effects on memory and regulatory T cells. Approximately 98,000 TCR templates per sample were assayed. This table comes from immunoSEQ multiplex PCR, and its TCRdb copy is limited to in-frame clones, with some not included. The repertoire holds about 110,000 clones, with approximately 92% as singletons. Germline V lookup: CDR1 MNHEY, CDR2 SMNVEV (reference sequence). V lost 0 bases to trimming and J lost 2 bases; unmatched junction nucleotides: 3. The CDR3 sequence is 15 residues long. What was sequenced was CD4+ T cells sorted from blood. The chain employs TRBV27 and TRBJ1-2, with 7 positions matching TRBD1. This receptor was taken from a human donor in good health. The CDR3 coding sequence is TGTGCCAGCAGTTTATCAGGAGGGGGCAACTATGGCTACACCTTC. Translated, it gives CASSLSGGGNYGYTF.